What follows are 27 T cell receptor beta chains derived from one specimen sequenced in a study of Ad26.COV2.S vaccination and SARS-CoV-2 variants. Treatment defined: around 19 received Ad26.COV2.S at low or high dose, single or two shots; a few received placebo; per-sample allocation not given. Samples came from day 63 after the first vaccine or placebo injection. Using immunoSEQ multiplex PCR, the repertoire was profiled, and TCRdb retains in-frame clones only, with some absent. Of under 550,000 clones listed, approximately 87% are singletons. Sequencing was performed on peripheral blood, taken in a trial of Ad26.COV2.S vaccine versus placebo. Receptors were obtained from a person aged 18-60 years who received the Ad26.COV2.S COVID-19 vaccine or a placebo.

This chain connects TRBV9 to TRBJ2-3; D possibly uses TRBD1 or TRBD2 (5 bases each). V was shortened by 1 base and J by 0 bases, with 12 bases between the two germline ends. The CDR3 length is 16 residues. Germline values: CDR1 SGDLS, CDR2 YYNGEE. CDR3 residues: CASSVRDASSTDTQYF. CDR3 coding DNA: TGTGCCAGCAGCGTACGGGACGCGTCTAGCACAGATACGCAGTATTTT.

J is TRBJ1-6 and V is TRBV6-6; weak D call: TRBD1 (5 bases). Trimming cost V 7 bases and J 5 bases, with 18 bases left between them. Germline CDR1 and CDR2: MNHNY and SVGAGI (reference sequence). The CDR3 covers 16 residues. As DNA, the CDR3 is TGTGCCAGCACCCTCCAACGGGGGACGGATAATTCACCCCTCCACTTT. Translating gives CASTLQRGTDNSPLHF.

The chain carries TRBV6-6 and TRBJ2-5, with a weak D call TRBD2 (6 bases). The CDR3 covers 14 residues. Germline V lookup: CDR1 MNHNY, CDR2 SVGAGI (reference sequence). V was clipped by 2 bases and J by 5 bases, with 12 bases between them. CDR3 coding DNA: TGTGCCAGCAGTTACGATGTCCGGGGGGAGACCCAGTACTTC. Translation gives CASSYDVRGETQYF.

The chain combines TRBV20-1 with TRBJ1-1; D is possibly TRBD1 (5 bases). The germline V and J ends were trimmed by 5 bases and 7 bases, with 11 bases remaining between them. The CDR3 runs to 11 residues. Germline CDR1 is DFQATT and CDR2 is SNEGSKA (reference sequence). CDR3 bases: TGCAGTGCTGTGCGGGGCCGTGAAGCTTTCTTT. Translating gives CSAVRGREAFF.

The genes are TRBV9 and TRBJ1-4; D not resolved. CDR3 length equals 15 residues. Trimming took off 2 bases at V and 4 bases at J, with 12 bases between the two ends. Germline V gives CDR1 SGDLS, CDR2 YYNGEE. CDR3 in DNA: TGTGCCAGCAGCGTCGAAGGAGGCCTTAATGAAAAACTGTTTTTT. Translation gives CASSVEGGLNEKLFF.

The V gene is TRBV6-5, the J gene TRBJ2-5; no definite D call. The CDR3 length is 15 residues. Trimming shortened V by 0 bases and J by 2 bases, and 10 bases separated the two germline ends. Germline-derived CDR1 and CDR2 are MNHEY and SVGAGI. CDR3 sequence: CASSYSIYPQETQYF. As DNA, the CDR3 is TGTGCCAGCAGTTACTCGATATACCCGCAAGAGACCCAGTACTTC.

V is TRBV30 and J is TRBJ1-1; D gene ambiguous. CDR3 length: 14 residues. The ends were cut back, 0 bases at V and 6 bases at J, with 14 bases in the middle. Germline V lookup: CDR1 GTSNPN, CDR2 SVGIG (reference sequence). The CDR3 protein is CAWSVIIMASEAFF. The CDR3 coding sequence is TGTGCCTGGAGTGTAATTATCATGGCCTCTGAAGCTTTCTTT.

The chain couples TRBV5-4 to TRBJ2-1; perhaps TRBD2 as D (5 bases). The length of the CDR3 is 16 residues. V lost 0 bases to trimming and J lost 1 base, with 11 bases between them. The germline gives CDR1 SGHNT, CDR2 YYREEE (reference sequence). In nucleotides, the CDR3 is TGTGCCAGCAGCTTGGTCGGGCGGGCGTCCTACAATGAGCAGTTCTTC. It codes for CASSLVGRASYNEQFF.

V gene TRBV15 combines with J gene TRBJ2-3; maybe TRBD2 (5 bases). The V and J ends lost 1 base and 0 bases respectively, with 11 bases between them. This CDR3 has 16 residues. Germline V CDR1 and CDR2: LNHNV, YYDKDF (reference sequence). In DNA form, the CDR3 reads TGTGCCACCAGCAGAGCACGCGGACTTAGCACAGATACGCAGTATTTT. Translating gives CATSRARGLSTDTQYF.

In its sample, this clone was seen a few times. The gene calls are TRBV28 and TRBJ1-2; TRBD1 might be the D (6 bases). CDR1 and CDR2 (germline): MDHEN, SYDVKM. The ends were cut back, 5 bases at V and 8 bases at J, with 12 bases in the middle. The CDR3 totals 12 residues. As DNA, the CDR3 is TGTGCCAGCAGTCCAGGGGTAGGAGGCTACACCTTC. Amino acids: CASSPGVGGYTF.

The gene calls are TRBV19 and TRBJ2-1; 10 nucleotides agree with TRBD1. Per the germline V gene, CDR1 is LNHDA and CDR2 is SQIVND (reference sequence). J gave up 8 bases and V 8 bases, and 9 bases lay outside the gene matches. The CDR3 consists of 14 residues. CDR3 DNA sequence: TGTGCCAGTCAAAGACAGGGGGCCTTCGATGAGCAGTTCTTC. It yields the protein CASQRQGAFDEQFF.

J is TRBJ2-1 and V is TRBV7-9, with TRBD2 matching 11 bases. CDR1 is SEHNR and CDR2 is FQNEAQ in the germline V gene (reference sequence). V dropped 1 base and J dropped 8; count of bases not matched to a gene: 1. The CDR3 contains 14 residues. CDR3 in DNA: TGTGCCAGCAGCTTAGTAGCGGGGGGGTATGAGCAGTTCTTC. Translation gives CASSLVAGGYEQFF.

This clone was recorded only once. The chain uses TRBV6-6 and TRBJ1-3; 10 bases are shared with TRBD1. This CDR3 spans 16 amino acids. The V gene end was trimmed by 8 bases and the J gene end by 0 bases; junction bases not matched to a gene: 7. Germline CDR1 reads MNHNY; CDR2 reads SVGAGI (reference sequence). The CDR3 reads CASVLRTGGSGNTIYF. The CDR3 DNA sequence: TGTGCCAGCGTCCTGCGGACAGGGGGCTCTGGAAACACCATATATTTT.

The rearrangement joins TRBV4-2 to TRBJ1-6; D uncertain. Germline V gene data show CDR1 as LGHNA and CDR2 as YNFKEQ. The length of the CDR3 is 14 residues. V gave up 3 bases and J gave up 6 bases, with 9 bases separating them. In DNA form, the CDR3 reads TGTGCCAGCAGCCACGGGCCAGTTAATTCACCCCTCCACTTT. Protein sequence: CASSHGPVNSPLHF.

This clone appeared a single time. This chain joins TRBV9 and TRBJ2-3; D is uncertain. The CDR3 runs 13 residues. The germline V and J ends were trimmed by 2 bases and 8 bases, with 12 bases remaining between them. CDR1 is SGDLS, CDR2 YYNGEE, per germline. Written as DNA, the CDR3 is TGTGCCAGCAGCGTTGATAATTGGGGTACGCAGTATTTT. It is translated as CASSVDNWGTQYF.

The V call is TRBV9, the J call TRBJ2-1; D is ambiguous. This CDR3 spans 13 amino acids. V was trimmed by 0 bases and J by 5 bases, leaving 6 bases between them. The germline V gene has CDR1 SGDLS and CDR2 YYNGEE. DNA of the CDR3: TGTGCCAGCAGCGTAGTAGGAGACAATGAGCAGTTCTTC. Protein: CASSVVGDNEQFF.

This rearrangement joins TRBV3-1 (or the pseudogene TRBV3-2) to TRBJ1-2; D is unclear. This CDR3 contains 14 residues. V was pared by 3 bases and J by 3 bases, with 11 bases between. The V gene's germline CDR1 is LGHDT and CDR2 YNNKEL (reference sequence). The CDR3 loop is CASSQGPRDYGYTF. CDR3 nucleotide sequence: TGTGCCAGCAGCCAGGGTCCGCGGGACTATGGCTACACCTTC.

The genes are TRBV11-2 and TRBJ1-3; D gene uncertain. With 3 bases removed from V and 0 bases from J, the gap between germline ends came to 6 bases. Germline CDR1 and CDR2: SGHAT and FQNNGV. The length of the CDR3 is 14 residues. The CDR3 DNA is TGTGCCAGCAGCTTGGACCGCTCTGGAAACACCATATATTTT. Its translation: CASSLDRSGNTIYF.

A single count supports this clone. The chain joins TRBV5-1 to TRBJ2-7; 9 bases match TRBD1. The CDR3 loop spans 15 amino acids. Per germline, CDR1 SGHRS and CDR2 YFSETQ. Trimming took 4 bases from V and 3 from J; bases not matched to a gene: 8. Here the CDR3 DNA reads TGCGCCAGCAGCCCCAGACAGGGGGAAGGCTACGAGCAGTACTTC. It translates to CASSPRQGEGYEQYF.

The chain couples TRBV28 to TRBJ2-3; TRBD2 aligns across 10 bases. Trimming took 5 bases from V and 2 from J; bases not matched to a gene: 4. The length of the CDR3 is 15 residues. The germline V gene encodes CDR1 MDHEN and CDR2 SYDVKM. CDR3 coding DNA: TGTGCCAGCAGTACACTAGCGGGGATCACAGATACGCAGTATTTT. This translates into CASSTLAGITDTQYF.

This rearrangement joins TRBV7-2 to TRBJ2-5; TRBD1 aligns across 8 bases. CDR3 length: 13 residues. From germline, CDR1 is SGHTA and CDR2 FQGNSA. Trimming cost V 5 bases and J 3 bases; bases outside gene matches: 2. CDR3 nucleotide sequence: TGTGCCAGCAGCCGGACAGGGAAAGAGACCCAGTACTTC. Amino acids: CASSRTGKETQYF. The full variable domain, completed using reference TRBV7-2 and TRBJ2-5, is GAGVSQSPSNKVTEKGKDVELRCDPISGHTALYWYRQSLGQGLEFLIYFQGNSAPDKSGLPSDRFSAERTGGSVSTLTIQRTQQEDSAVYLCASSRTGKETQYFGPGTRLLVL.

The chain uses TRBV27 and TRBJ2-1; perhaps TRBD1 as D (6 bases). The CDR3 sequence is 16 residues long. Trimming shortened V by 7 bases and J by 6 bases, and 22 bases separated the two germline ends. CDR1 and CDR2 from the germline V gene are MNHEY and SMNVEV (reference sequence). CDR3: CASKIRGFRDTNEQFF. For the CDR3, the DNA is TGTGCCAGCAAAATAAGGGGATTCCGGGACACCAATGAGCAGTTCTTC.

The chain combines TRBV10-3 with TRBJ2-1, with 8 nucleotides matching TRBD2. J lost 1 base, V lost 9 bases, and 11 bases had no gene match. The CDR3 has 16 residues. Germline lookup yields CDR1 ENHRY and CDR2 SYGVKD. The DNA of the CDR3 is TGTGCCATTAGTATTCGCGGGGGGAATTCCTACAATGAGCAGTTCTTC. It yields the protein CAISIRGGNSYNEQFF.

CDR3 sequence reads: CASSFRGRRDGYTF. In DNA, the CDR3 is TGTGCCAGCAGTTTCCGGGGGCGGCGGGATGGCTACACCTTC. This chain connects TRBV27 to TRBJ1-2, with a possible D match to TRBD1 (6 bases). The germline V gene has CDR1 MNHEY and CDR2 SMNVEV (reference sequence). Trimming shortened V by 3 bases and J by 6 bases, and 14 bases separated the two germline ends. This CDR3 region has 14 residues.

V and J are TRBV6-5 and TRBJ2-2, with D hard to call. This CDR3 contains 13 residues. The germline V gene encodes CDR1 MNHEY and CDR2 SVGAGI. V was clipped by 7 bases and J by 1 base, with 7 bases between them. CDR3 nucleotides: TGTGCCAGCAACCTCCGGAACACCGGGGAGCTGTTTTTT. This codes for CASNLRNTGELFF.

This chain connects TRBV7-6 to TRBJ2-5; TRBD1 agrees at 9 bases. The germline gives CDR1 SGHVS, CDR2 FNYEAQ. Trimming cost V 0 bases and J 4 bases; bases outside gene matches: 12. This CDR3 is 18 amino acids long. The CDR3 sequence: CASSLAVGRQGVGETQYF. The DNA for the CDR3 is TGTGCCAGCAGCTTAGCGGTGGGACGACAGGGGGTCGGAGAGACCCAGTACTTC.

This chain links TRBV5-1 with TRBJ2-7; D is perhaps TRBD1 (6 bases). The germline CDR1 and CDR2 sequences are SGHRS and YFSETQ. V gave up 4 bases and J gave up 0 bases, with 14 bases separating them. This CDR3 comprises 15 residues. The CDR3 nucleotides are TGCGCCAGCAGCGCTCAAGGGGGTTCCTCCTACGAGCAGTACTTC. This gives the protein CASSAQGGSSYEQYF.